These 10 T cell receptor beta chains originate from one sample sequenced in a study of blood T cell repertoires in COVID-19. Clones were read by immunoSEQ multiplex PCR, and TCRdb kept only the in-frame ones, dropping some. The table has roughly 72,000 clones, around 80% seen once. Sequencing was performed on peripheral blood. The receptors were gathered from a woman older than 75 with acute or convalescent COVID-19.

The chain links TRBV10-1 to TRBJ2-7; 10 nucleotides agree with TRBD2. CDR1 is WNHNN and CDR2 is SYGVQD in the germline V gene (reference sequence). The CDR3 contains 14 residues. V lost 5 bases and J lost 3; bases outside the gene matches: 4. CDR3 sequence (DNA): TGCGCCAGCAGTAAGACTAGCGGGCTCTACGAGCAGTACTTC. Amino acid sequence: CASSKTSGLYEQYF.

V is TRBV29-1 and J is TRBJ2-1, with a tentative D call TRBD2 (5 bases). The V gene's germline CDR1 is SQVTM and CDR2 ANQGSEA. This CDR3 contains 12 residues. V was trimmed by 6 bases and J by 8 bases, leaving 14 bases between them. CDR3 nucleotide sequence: TGCAGCGTGGACTTAGTAGGCCATGAGCAGTTCTTC. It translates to CSVDLVGHEQFF.

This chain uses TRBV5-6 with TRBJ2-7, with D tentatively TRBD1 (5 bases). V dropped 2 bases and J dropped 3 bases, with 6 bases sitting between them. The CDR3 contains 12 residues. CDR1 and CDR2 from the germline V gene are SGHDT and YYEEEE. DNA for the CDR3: TGTGCCAGCAGCTTTCAGGGCTACGAGCAGTACTTC. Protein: CASSFQGYEQYF. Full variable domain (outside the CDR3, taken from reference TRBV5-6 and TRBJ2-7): DAGVTQSPTHLIKTRGQQVTLRCSPKSGHDTVSWYQQALGQGPQFIFQYYEEEERQRGNFPDRFSGHQFPNYSSELNVNALLLGDSALYLCASSFQGYEQYFGPGTRLTVT.

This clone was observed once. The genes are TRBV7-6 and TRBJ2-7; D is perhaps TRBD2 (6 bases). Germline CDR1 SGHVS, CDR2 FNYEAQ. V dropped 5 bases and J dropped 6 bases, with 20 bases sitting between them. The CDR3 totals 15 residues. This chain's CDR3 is CASSKPGTLLSEQYF. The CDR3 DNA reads TGTGCCAGCAGCAAGCCCGGGACTCTCCTAAGCGAGCAGTACTTC.

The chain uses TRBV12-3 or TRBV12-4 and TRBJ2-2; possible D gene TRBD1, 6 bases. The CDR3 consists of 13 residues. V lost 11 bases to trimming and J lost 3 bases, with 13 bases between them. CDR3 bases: TGTGCCTGTCGTACAGGGTACACCGGGGAGCTGTTTTTT. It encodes CACRTGYTGELFF.

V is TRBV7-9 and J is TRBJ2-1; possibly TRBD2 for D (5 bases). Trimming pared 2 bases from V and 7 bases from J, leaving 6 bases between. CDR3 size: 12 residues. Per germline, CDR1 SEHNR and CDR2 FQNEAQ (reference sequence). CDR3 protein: CASSLRGNEQFF. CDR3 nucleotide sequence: TGTGCCAGCAGCTTAAGAGGGAATGAGCAGTTCTTC.

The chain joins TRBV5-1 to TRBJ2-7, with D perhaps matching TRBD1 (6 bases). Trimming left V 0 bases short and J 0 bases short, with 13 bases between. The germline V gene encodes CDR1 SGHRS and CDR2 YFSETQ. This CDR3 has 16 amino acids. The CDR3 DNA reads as TGCGCCAGCAGCTTGGGTTTCGGGACAAACTCCTACGAGCAGTACTTC. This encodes CASSLGFGTNSYEQYF. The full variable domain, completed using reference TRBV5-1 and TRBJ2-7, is KAGVTQTPRYLIKTRGQQVTLSCSPISGHRSVSWYQQTPGQGLQFLFEYFSETQRNKGNFPGRFSGRQFSNSRSEMNVSTLELGDSALYLCASSLGFGTNSYEQYFGPGTRLTVT.

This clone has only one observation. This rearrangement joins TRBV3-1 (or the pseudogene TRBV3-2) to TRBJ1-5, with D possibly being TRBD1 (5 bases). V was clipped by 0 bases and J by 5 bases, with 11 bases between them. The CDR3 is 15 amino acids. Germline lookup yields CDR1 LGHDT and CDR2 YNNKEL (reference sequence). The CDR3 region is CASSQDNRPDQPQHF. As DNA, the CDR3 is TGTGCCAGCAGCCAAGATAACAGGCCAGATCAGCCCCAGCATTTT.

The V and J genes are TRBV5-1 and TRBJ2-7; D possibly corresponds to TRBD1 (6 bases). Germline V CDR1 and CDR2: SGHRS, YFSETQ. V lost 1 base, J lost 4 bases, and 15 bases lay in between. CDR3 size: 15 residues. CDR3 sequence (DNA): TGCGCCAGCAGCTTGTTACAGGGAGCCCATTACGAGCAGTACTTC. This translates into CASSLLQGAHYEQYF.

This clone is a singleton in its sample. CDR3 sequence: CASSLASGSEQYF. In nucleotides, the CDR3 is TGTGCCAGCAGTTTAGCGTCGGGGTCCGAGCAGTACTTC. The chain is built from TRBV12-3 or TRBV12-4 and TRBJ2-7; possibly TRBD2 for D (5 bases). The V end lost 0 bases, the J end lost 6 bases, and 9 bases lay between the germline ends. CDR3 length: 13 residues.